This TCR beta chain comes out of a study of blood T cell repertoires in COVID-19. Study-wide context: Collection of acute and convalescent COVID-19 samples took place in the United States, Italy and Spain. PBMCs, B-cell-depleted T cells, or T cells provided the cDNA or gDNA that made up the material.

Germline V gives CDR1 SGHDN, CDR2 FVKESK. The trim removed 0 bases at V and 4 bases at J, leaving 8 bases unmatched. This CDR3 is 16 amino acids long. Methods used by the authors: Estimated nucleated cell counts came from reference gene primer amplification. TCRdb's table, derived via immunoSEQ multiplex PCR, lists solely in-frame clones and lacks some. That table furnishes V, J and clone size, whereas the DNA furnished D and trimming. The sample contains around 300,000 clones, roughly 90% of which appear only once. Material for sequencing was PBMCs or T cells enriched from blood (not recorded which). The sequence was obtained from a young woman who had recovered from COVID-19. The J gene is TRBJ2-5, the V gene TRBV14, with 7 bases lining up with TRBD2. The DNA for the CDR3 is TGTGCCAGCAGCCAAGATTCGGGGGAGGGCCCAGAGACCCAGTACTTC. Its translation is CASSQDSGEGPETQYF.